This TCR beta chain was identified during a study of vaccination effects on CD4 cells after COVID-19. V dropped 1 base and J dropped 0 bases, with 11 bases sitting between them. CDR1 is SGHVS, CDR2 FNYEAQ, per germline. The CDR3 has 16 amino acids. Subsequent to less than 13 days of culture, CD4+ T cells were isolated. According to PCR results, the person was infected with SARS-CoV-2 between March and December 2020. Subjects were given two BNT162b2 or mRNA-1273 vaccine doses. Notes on this clone: Antigen: not known.

Assay used: immunoSEQ multiplex PCR; TCRdb lists only in-frame clones, some missing. The data show roughly 35,000 clones, roughly four fifths seen once. This clonotype originated in a human donor who had a prior SARS-CoV-2 infection. The chain couples TRBV7-6 to TRBJ2-3, with TRBD2 as a possible D gene (5 bases). The material was CD4+ T cells from PBMCs cultured without peptide, obtained after COVID-19 vaccination. CDR3 residues: CASSLGRDSSTDTQYF. The CDR3 DNA reads as TGTGCCAGCAGCTTAGGCCGGGATAGTAGCACAGATACGCAGTATTTT.